This TCR beta chain is from a study of CXCR3-negative and CXCR3-positive naive CD8 T cells. General study findings and limits: Relative to CXCR3-negative naive cells, CXCR3-positive naive cells had more hydrophobic TRB CDR3s.

As regards this clonotype: Its target is not known.

Libraries of TRB cDNA were made by 5' RACE and carried UMIs. TCRdb reworked the 5' RACE reads into one entry per CDR3 protein, no DNA. The sample table includes 84,000 or so distinct CDR3 sequences. Germline CDR1 is SGHTA and CDR2 is FQGTGA. The CDR3 has 13 residues. The receptor's source is a human donor in good health. Some clones in this sample may be carry-over from other donors' samples. The sample taken for sequencing was naive CXCR3+ CD8+ T cells from blood. The subset is: CD45RO-CCR7+CD27+CD95- naive CD8+ T cells expressing CXCR3 (TNR3+). The chain combines TRBV7-3 with TRBJ2-5; TCRdb's D call of TRBD1 is untestable without DNA. CDR3 in amino acids: CASSADSQETQYF.